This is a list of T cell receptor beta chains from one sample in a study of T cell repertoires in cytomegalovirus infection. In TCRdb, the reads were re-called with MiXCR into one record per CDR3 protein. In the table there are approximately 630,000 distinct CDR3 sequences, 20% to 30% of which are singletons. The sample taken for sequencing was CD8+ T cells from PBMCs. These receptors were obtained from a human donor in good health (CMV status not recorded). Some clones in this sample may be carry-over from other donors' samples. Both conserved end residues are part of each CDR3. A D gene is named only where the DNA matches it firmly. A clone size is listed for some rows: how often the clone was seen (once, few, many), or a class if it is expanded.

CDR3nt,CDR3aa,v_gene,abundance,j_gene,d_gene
TGCAGTGCTAGAGATAGGGGTAGGGATACGGGTGAGCAGTTCTTC,CSARDRGRDTGEQFF,TRBV20-1,NA,TRBJ2-1,NA
TGTGCCAGCAGTTTCACAGGGCCCGGTCAGCCCCAGCATTTT,CASSFTGPGQPQHF,TRBV12-3/TRBV12-4,NA,TRBJ1-5,NA
TGTGCCAGCAGTGAAGAGGGGCTCGAGTACAATGAGCAGTTCTTC,CASSEEGLEYNEQFF,TRBV2,few,TRBJ2-1,NA
TGTGCCAGCAGCATCCTTACAGGGGTGCGCGAGCAGTACTTC,CASSILTGVREQYF,TRBV7-6,NA,TRBJ2-7,TRBD1
TGTGCCAGCTCGGCAGGGACCTACAATGAGCAGTTCTTC,CASSAGTYNEQFF,TRBV27,many,TRBJ2-1,NA
TGTGCCAGCAGCCAAACCCAGGCTAGGGATTACGAGCAGTACTTC,CASSQTQARDYEQYF,TRBV4-2,NA,TRBJ2-7,NA
TGTGCCAGCAGCTCCATTATTGGCCCGAAGACCCAGTACTTC,CASSSIIGPKTQYF,TRBV5-8,few,TRBJ2-5,NA
TGCGCCAGCAGCCAGGAGGGCGGGGAGCCCCAGCATTTT,CASSQEGGEPQHF,TRBV4-3,few,TRBJ1-5,NA
TGTGCCAGCAGCTTAGAACAGGGGTGGTTTCCCGGGGAGCTGTTTTTT,CASSLEQGWFPGELFF,TRBV7-6,many,TRBJ2-2,TRBD1
TGTGCCAGCAGCTTAGGGAGGGCAACCAAAAACATTCAGTACTTC,CASSLGRATKNIQYF,TRBV7-6,many,TRBJ2-4,NA
TGTGCCAGCAGCCAAGGGCGGCATTGGGGGGAAAAACTGTTTTTT,CASSQGRHWGEKLFF,TRBV14,NA,TRBJ1-4,NA
TGTGCCAGCAGACAGGGGGGACAGGAGGGCACCGGGGAGCTGTTTTTT,CASRQGGQEGTGELFF,TRBV11-2,few,TRBJ2-2,TRBD1
TGTGCCAGCAGCTTACGTGACAGGGGTGATGGCTACACCTTC,CASSLRDRGDGYTF,TRBV7-2,many,TRBJ1-2,TRBD1
TGTGCCACCAGAGGGGGGCCCCCTGGGAATGAGCAGTTCTTC,CATRGGPPGNEQFF,TRBV12-3/TRBV12-4,NA,TRBJ2-1,NA
TGTGCCAGCAGTACTAGCGGGGGCCTCACAGATACGCAGTATTTT,CASSTSGGLTDTQYF,TRBV12-3/TRBV12-4,many,TRBJ2-3,TRBD2
TGTGCCAGCAGTTGGGACAGGGGGCTGGACGAGCAGAACTTC,CASSWDRGLDEQNF,TRBV6-6,NA,TRBJ2-7,TRBD1
TGTGCCAGCAGCTTTAATGGAGTTGAAGCTTTCTTT,CASSFNGVEAFF,TRBV11-3,once,TRBJ1-1,NA
TGTGCCATCTTTTACCAGGGATCCTCAGGAAATGAGCAGTTCTTC,CAIFYQGSSGNEQFF,TRBV7-9,NA,TRBJ2-1,NA
TGTGCCAGCAGTCCATTGACGACTAGCGGCATATACAATGAGCAGTTCTTC,CASSPLTTSGIYNEQFF,TRBV6-8,NA,TRBJ2-1,TRBD2
TGTGCCAGCAGCTTACCTGTAGCGGGGGACAAAGAGACCCAGTACTTC,CASSLPVAGDKETQYF,TRBV7-9,many,TRBJ2-5,TRBD2
TGCGCCAGCAGCCACGGGAAAACCGGCACCGGGGAGCTGTTTTTT,CASSHGKTGTGELFF,TRBV4-3,NA,TRBJ2-2,NA
TGTGCCAGCAGCTTAGACCTCCGGGGAGATACCCAGCATTTT,CASSLDLRGDTQHF,TRBV7-2,NA,TRBJ1-5,NA
TGTGCCAGCAGCGGATACTATGGCTACACCTTC,CASSGYYGYTF,TRBV9,few,TRBJ1-2,NA
TGTGCCAGCAGCCTCGGCCCCAGCGAGTACCAGCCCCAGCATTTT,CASSLGPSEYQPQHF,TRBV7-6,many,TRBJ1-5,NA
TGTGCCAGCATTTACCCGAAAGGGAAGGGATCTAATGAAAAACTGTTTTTT,CASIYPKGKGSNEKLFF,TRBV27,NA,TRBJ1-4,NA
TGTGCCAGCAGTTTCAGGCTCTACAATGAGCAGTTCTTC,CASSFRLYNEQFF,TRBV6-5,NA,TRBJ2-1,NA
TGCGCCAGCAGTGAGTCGCGGGGTGAGGAGCAGTACTTC,CASSESRGEEQYF,TRBV10-2,few,TRBJ2-7,NA
TGCAGTGCTAGAGATCGAAAGACAGGGTTCCGTACAGATACGCAGTATTTT,CSARDRKTGFRTDTQYF,TRBV20-1,few,TRBJ2-3,TRBD1
TGTGCCAGCAGCTTAAGGGGGCGAGCTGAAGCTTTCTTT,CASSLRGRAEAFF,TRBV7-3,many,TRBJ1-1,NA
TGTGCCAGCAGCCTAGGGTCCAGCAATGAAGCTTTCTTT,CASSLGSSNEAFF,TRBV7-6,NA,TRBJ1-1,NA
TGTGCCAGCAGTTTAGGGACAGGGAATAGCAATCAGCCCCAGCATTTT,CASSLGTGNSNQPQHF,TRBV28,NA,TRBJ1-5,TRBD1
TGTGCCACCAGCTGGCCAGGGGGCTTTGGCAATCAGCCCCAGCATTTT,CATSWPGGFGNQPQHF,TRBV15,NA,TRBJ1-5,TRBD1
TGTGCCAGTACCTCGACAGTTAGCACAGATACGCAGTATTTT,CASTSTVSTDTQYF,TRBV19,NA,TRBJ2-3,NA
TGTGCCAGCAGTTACTCTAACTTTGCGGGGGGAAACACCGGGGAGCTGTTTTTT,CASSYSNFAGGNTGELFF,TRBV6-5,NA,TRBJ2-2,TRBD2
TGTGCCAGCAGTCCACTAGCGGGGGGCGGCTCCGGGGAGCTGTTTTTT,CASSPLAGGGSGELFF,TRBV6-5,few,TRBJ2-2,TRBD2
TGTGCCAGCAGTGAATATTTCAATTCACCCCTCCACTTT,CASSEYFNSPLHF,TRBV25-1,NA,TRBJ1-6,NA
TGTGCCAGCAGTTTCAGGGCAGGGGAGAGCTCTGGAAACACCATATATTTT,CASSFRAGESSGNTIYF,TRBV28,NA,TRBJ1-3,NA
TGTGCCAGCAGTCACCGGGACAGCACCGGGGAGCTGTTTTTT,CASSHRDSTGELFF,TRBV6-5,NA,TRBJ2-2,TRBD1
TGTGCCAGCGGAGAGGCAGTCCAAGAGACCCAGTACTTC,CASGEAVQETQYF,TRBV7-8,many,TRBJ2-5,NA
TGTGCCAGCACCTACCCCGGACTAGCGGGGTCCACAGATACGCAGTATTTT,CASTYPGLAGSTDTQYF,TRBV7-6,NA,TRBJ2-3,TRBD2
TGTGCCAGCAGTTTACGGGCTAGGGCGAACACCGGGGAGCTGTTTTTT,CASSLRARANTGELFF,TRBV28,NA,TRBJ2-2,NA
TGTGCCAGCAGTGAAGGGACAGCCCGGGGGGATGAGCAGTTCTTC,CASSEGTARGDEQFF,TRBV2,few,TRBJ2-1,NA
TGTGCCAGCAGCTTAAGGGGAGACGACACAGATACGCAGTATTTT,CASSLRGDDTDTQYF,TRBV7-9,NA,TRBJ2-3,NA
TGTGCCACCAGCAGTGACCAGGAAACCCAGTACTTC,CATSSDQETQYF,TRBV15,NA,TRBJ2-5,NA
TGTGCCAGCAGCCACTACAGGAAGATTGACACCGGGGAGCTGTTTTTT,CASSHYRKIDTGELFF,TRBV11-2,NA,TRBJ2-2,NA
TGTGCCAGCAGCAGGACACCTACAGGTAGTGGAGGGGAGCTGTTTTTT,CASSRTPTGSGGELFF,TRBV5-4,NA,TRBJ2-2,NA
TGCAGTGCTAGGGTTCGGACAGGCGTGGACACTGAAGCTTTCTTT,CSARVRTGVDTEAFF,TRBV20-1,NA,TRBJ1-1,TRBD1
TGTGCCAGCAGTTTGAGACAGGGGGTTACAGATACGCAGTATTTT,CASSLRQGVTDTQYF,TRBV28,NA,TRBJ2-3,TRBD1
TGTGCCAGCAGCTCGTCCGGGGCTATCTCTTCACCCCTCCACTTT,CASSSSGAISSPLHF,TRBV5-6,few,TRBJ1-6,NA
TGCAGTGCTCCTCTTCGACAGGGCCCAATCTATGGCTACACCTTC,CSAPLRQGPIYGYTF,TRBV20-1,few,TRBJ1-2,TRBD1
TGTGCCAGCAGTTTCTCCCGGGGGGCGGCCAATGAGCAGTTCTTC,CASSFSRGAANEQFF,TRBV28,few,TRBJ2-1,NA
TGTGCCAGCAGTTTAGATCCCACAGGGGCTATAAACAATGAGCAGTTCTTC,CASSLDPTGAINNEQFF,TRBV28,NA,TRBJ2-1,TRBD1
TGTGCCAGCAGCTCTACGGGACAGGTTTTACCAGCTAACTATGGCTACACCTTC,CASSSTGQVLPANYGYTF,TRBV7-3,few,TRBJ1-2,TRBD1
TGTGCCAGCACCCCCGGGCCGATAGCGGGGGGAAGTAGTGAGCAGTTCTTC,CASTPGPIAGGSSEQFF,TRBV28,many,TRBJ2-1,TRBD2
TGTGCCAGCAGGATGACGGGGGGGCCCCTTTATGAGCAGTTCTTC,CASRMTGGPLYEQFF,TRBV27,few,TRBJ2-1,TRBD2
TGTGCCAGCAGCTCAGCAAGCGGGGAGCGAGGCGGGGAGCTGTTTTTT,CASSSASGERGGELFF,TRBV7-3,many,TRBJ2-2,TRBD2
TGTGCCAGCAGCGACCCGATGGGGACAGATACGCAGTATTTT,CASSDPMGTDTQYF,TRBV5-6,NA,TRBJ2-3,NA
TGTGCCAGCAGTGGACCGGGACAACAAACCTACGAGCAGTACTTC,CASSGPGQQTYEQYF,TRBV2,NA,TRBJ2-7,NA
TGTGCCAGCAGCTTAAATACAGCCCCGGAGACCCAGTACTTC,CASSLNTAPETQYF,TRBV11-1,few,TRBJ2-5,NA